These 5 T cell receptor beta chains share one sample of origin, sequenced in a study of OX40 agonist ivuxolimab in advanced cancers. The table came from immunoSEQ multiplex PCR; TCRdb's copy has only in-frame clones and leaves some out. The table includes fewer than 80,000 clones, about 88% detected once. This specimen was CD4+ or CD8+ T cells sorted from blood, taken in a trial of the OX40 agonist ivuxolimab. These receptors were obtained from an adult with an advanced solid tumor such as melanoma, head and neck, liver or kidney cancer.

The V gene is TRBV28, the J gene TRBJ1-5; 8 bases align to TRBD1. The J segment lost 6 bases and the V segment lost 5 bases, leaving 9 bases of the junction unmatched. Germline loops: CDR1 MDHEN, CDR2 SYDVKM. The CDR3 consists of 15 residues. As DNA, the CDR3 is TGTGCCAGCAGTCCCGGGGCAGGGGGCCTTCAGCCCCAGCATTTT. It yields the protein CASSPGAGGLQPQHF.

This rearrangement joins TRBV21-1 to TRBJ2-2. TRBV21-1 is tagged as a pseudogene. This CDR3 comprises 16 residues. This CDR3 is CASSNPPPNDTGELFF. CDR3 sequence (DNA): TGTGCCAGCAGCAACCCTCCTCCGAACGACACCGGGGAGCTGTTTTTT.

The V call is TRBV10-3, the J call TRBJ2-1, with D unresolved. CDR1 and CDR2 from the germline V gene are ENHRY and SYGVKD. CDR3 length equals 14 residues. V lost 10 bases and J lost 3, with 16 bases in between. DNA for the CDR3: TGTGCCACACAGTCTCGAGAAGACTACAATGAGCAGTTCTTC. Translating gives CATQSREDYNEQFF.

The chain joins TRBV27 to TRBJ1-6, with a weak D call TRBD1 (5 bases). The CDR3 contains 14 residues. Trimming removed 4 bases from V and 10 bases from J, with 14 bases in between. Per the germline V gene, CDR1 is MNHEY and CDR2 is SMNVEV (reference sequence). The CDR3, as DNA: TGTGCCAGCAGTTGGGGGGGGGTAGGGTCACCCCTCCACTTT. Translation: CASSWGGVGSPLHF.

This rearrangement joins TRBV7-9 to TRBJ2-7; D possibly corresponds to TRBD1 (6 bases). The CDR3 runs 14 residues. The V and J ends lost 4 bases and 5 bases respectively, with 15 bases between them. Germline CDR1 reads SEHNR; CDR2 reads FQNEAQ (reference sequence). The CDR3 protein is CASSSPGEIDEQYF. The CDR3 bases are TGTGCCAGCAGCTCACCAGGGGAAATCGACGAGCAGTACTTC.